These 29 T cell receptor beta chains share one sample of origin, sequenced in a study of human T cells and chemical hapten exposure. Time point here: healthy volunteer bleed at 2 weeks. Whole blood that had not been fractionated was the source of extracted total RNA. One entry per CDR3 protein results from TCRdb running MiXCR on the RACE reads. This sample has 130,000 or so distinct CDR3 sequences, with more than 7.5% found just once. Sequencing input: whole blood. Every receptor here comes from a male donor in good health. Some clones in this sample may be carry-over from other donors' samples.

This clonotype was detected many times. V usage is TRBV7-2 and J usage is TRBJ1-2; 7 positions match TRBD1. The ends lost 5 bases at V and 2 bases at J; junction bases unmatched: 2. Germline lookup yields CDR1 SGHTA and CDR2 FQGNSA. This CDR3 region has 13 residues. The CDR3 sequence is CASSVDRNYGYTF. Written as DNA, the CDR3 is TGTGCCAGCAGCGTGGACAGGAACTATGGCTACACCTTC.

The V gene is TRBV7-9, the J gene TRBJ2-1; TRBD2 matches 11 bases. The CDR3 sequence is 15 residues long. The germline V gene has CDR1 SEHNR and CDR2 FQNEAQ (reference sequence). V lost 5 bases to trimming and J lost 8 bases; unmatched junction nucleotides: 8. This CDR3 reads CASSGTGTSGHEQFF. Written as DNA, the CDR3 is TGTGCCAGCAGCGGGACCGGGACTAGCGGTCATGAGCAGTTCTTC. Variable domain in full (rest from reference TRBV7-9 and TRBJ2-1): DTGVSQNPRHKITKRGQNVTFRCDPISEHNRLYWYRQTLGQGPEFLTYFQNEAQLEKSRLLSDRFSAERPKGSFSTLEIQRTEQGDSAMYLCASSGTGTSGHEQFFGPGTRLTVL.

Ten or more counts support this clonotype. V usage is TRBV25-1 and J usage is TRBJ2-7; 9 bases align to TRBD1. V lost 7 bases and J lost 4; bases outside the gene matches: 14. Germline CDR1 MGHDK, CDR2 SYGVNS. The CDR3 runs 16 residues. The CDR3 coding sequence is TGTGCCAGCAAGGGACAGGGAACCACAACACTGTACGAGCAGTACTTC. This gives the protein CASKGQGTTTLYEQYF.

Many counts were recorded for this clonotype. The chain recombines TRBV12-3 or TRBV12-4 with TRBJ1-5, with 8 bases matching TRBD1. With 6 bases clipped from V and 4 bases from J, the junction kept 5 bases outside the gene matches. The CDR3 consists of 14 residues. For the CDR3, the DNA is TGTGCCAGCAGCGACGGACAGGGTAATCAGCCCCAGCATTTT. It translates to CASSDGQGNQPQHF.

This clonotype has more than one count but fewer than ten. The rearrangement joins TRBV7-9 to TRBJ2-7, with unresolved D. This CDR3 comprises 12 residues. Trimming pared 1 base from V and 7 bases from J, leaving 8 bases between. Looked up from germline, CDR1 is SEHNR and CDR2 is FQNEAQ (reference sequence). DNA for the CDR3: TGTGCCAGCAGCTTAGAAGTGCGGGAGCAGTACTTC. Amino acids: CASSLEVREQYF.

This rearrangement joins TRBV30 to TRBJ2-4; tentatively, D is TRBD2 (5 bases). This CDR3 has 13 residues. Trimming pared 2 bases from V and 1 base from J, leaving 6 bases between. Looked up from germline, CDR1 is GTSNPN and CDR2 is SVGIG (reference sequence). The DNA of the CDR3 is TGTGCCTGGAGTACTAGGGCCAAAAACATTCAGTACTTC. This codes for CAWSTRAKNIQYF.

The J gene is TRBJ2-3, the V gene TRBV5-1; TRBD1 or TRBD2 may be the D gene (6 bases each). The CDR3 has 14 residues. Trimming stripped 4 bases from V and 2 bases from J, with 11 bases between. Germline V gives CDR1 SGHRS, CDR2 YFSETQ. CDR3 in DNA: TGCGCCAGCAGCCCAGGGGAGGTCACAGATACGCAGTATTTT. Translation gives CASSPGEVTDTQYF.

This clonotype was picked up a small number of times. CDR3 nucleotide sequence: TGTGCCAGCAGCTTAGTCCCCCTCCCCGGGGAGCTGTTTTTT. It specifies CASSLVPLPGELFF. This rearrangement joins TRBV11-3 to TRBJ2-2; unclear D gene. Germline CDR1 is SGHNT and CDR2 is YENEEA. The CDR3 length is 14 residues. With 1 base removed from V and 6 bases from J, the gap between germline ends came to 9 bases.

This chain links TRBV7-2 with TRBJ2-1, with 9 bases fitting TRBD2. The CDR3 is 15 amino acids. Trimming cost V 2 bases and J 7 bases; bases outside gene matches: 6. From germline, CDR1 is SGHTA and CDR2 FQGNSA. The CDR3 nucleotides are TGTGCCAGCAGCTTACACCTGAGCGGGGGGAATGAGCAGTTCTTC. Amino acid sequence: CASSLHLSGGNEQFF. Looking up the rest from reference TRBV7-2 and TRBJ2-1 gives the full variable domain: GAGVSQSPSNKVTEKGKDVELRCDPISGHTALYWYRQSLGQGLEFLIYFQGNSAPDKSGLPSDRFSAERTGGSVSTLTIQRTQQEDSAVYLCASSLHLSGGNEQFFGPGTRLTVL.

This clonotype was counted ten times or more. J is TRBJ2-7 and V is TRBV11-3, with 7 bases lining up with TRBD2. The germline V gene encodes CDR1 SGHNT and CDR2 YENEEA. V dropped 2 bases and J dropped 1; count of bases not matched to a gene: 8. This CDR3 comprises 16 residues. CDR3 coding DNA: TGTGCCAGCAGCTTACCGAGCGGGAACGCATCCTACGAGCAGTACTTC. This gives the protein CASSLPSGNASYEQYF.

This clonotype showed up many times. The J gene is TRBJ2-5, the V gene TRBV4-1, with 12 bases identical to TRBD2. V lost 4 bases and J lost 5; bases outside the gene matches: 8. Germline assignment: CDR1 MGHRA and CDR2 YSYEKL. This CDR3 is 16 amino acids long. In nucleotides, the CDR3 is TGCGCCAGCAGCCCTACCTCGACTAGCGGGAGTGAGACCCAGTACTTC. Protein sequence: CASSPTSTSGSETQYF.

In nucleotides, the CDR3 is TGTGCCTCGCAGGACAGTGTGAACACTGAAGCTTTCTTT. It codes for CASQDSVNTEAFF. The chain has TRBV10-3 and TRBJ1-1; D may be TRBD1 (6 bases). Germline lookup yields CDR1 ENHRY and CDR2 SYGVKD. There are 13 residues in the CDR3. The V and J ends lost 11 bases and 0 bases respectively, with 13 bases between them.

This clonotype was detected ten times or more. The genes are TRBV5-1 and TRBJ1-4, with 8 bases matching TRBD1. This CDR3 region has 15 residues. Germline V lookup: CDR1 SGHRS, CDR2 YFSETQ. V gave up 4 bases and J gave up 2 bases; unmatched junction bases: 4. This CDR3 is CASSGGDRTNEKLFF. The CDR3 DNA sequence: TGCGCCAGCAGCGGCGGGGACAGGACTAATGAAAAACTGTTTTTT.

A word on this clonotype: The junction shows a germline mismatch at one end, possibly a read error. The J gene is TRBJ2-3, the V gene TRBV6-6; no definite D call. This CDR3 comprises 16 residues. Germline CDR1 reads MNHNY; CDR2 reads SVGAGI (reference sequence). The CDR3 loop reads CANSPPTGGGTDTQYF. In nucleotides, the CDR3 is TGTGCCAACAGTCCACCTACGGGTGGAGGCACAGATACGCAGTATTTT.

The chain joins TRBV5-4 to TRBJ1-1; D might be TRBD1 (6 bases). The germline V and J ends were trimmed by 0 bases and 4 bases, with 13 bases remaining between them. This CDR3 region has 15 residues. CDR1 SGHNT and CDR2 YYREEE come from the germline V gene (reference sequence). The CDR3 reads CASSLGLGGATEAFF. The CDR3 DNA sequence: TGTGCCAGCAGCTTGGGTCTAGGGGGAGCCACTGAAGCTTTCTTT.

The chain combines TRBV14 with TRBJ1-1, with 7 bases identical to TRBD1. After removal of 0 bases from V and 5 bases from J, the junction contained 6 bases not matched to a gene. CDR1 and CDR2 from the germline V gene are SGHDN and FVKESK. This CDR3 has 15 residues. The CDR3 region is CASSQEPNRGTEAFF. The CDR3 DNA sequence: TGTGCCAGCAGCCAAGAACCAAACAGGGGAACTGAAGCTTTCTTT.

In its sample, this clonotype was seen a few times. The chain joins TRBV29-1 to TRBJ1-1; D remains unclear. Germline loops: CDR1 SQVTM, CDR2 ANQGSEA. Between the trimmed V and J ends, which lost 1 base and 4 bases, there was a span of 13 bases. CDR3 size: 14 residues. The CDR3 region is CSVEVNPRGTEAFF. CDR3 bases: TGCAGCGTTGAAGTCAACCCGCGTGGCACTGAAGCTTTCTTT.

This clonotype was observed a few times. The chain carries TRBV20-1 and TRBJ2-5; 8 bases agree with TRBD1. Germline trimming cut 4 bases from V and 3 bases from J; bases unmatched to any gene: 7. The CDR3 runs to 14 residues. Germline assignment: CDR1 DFQATT and CDR2 SNEGSKA (reference sequence). CDR3 sequence: CSATKEDREETQYF. The CDR3 DNA follows: TGCAGTGCTACGAAAGAGGACAGGGAAGAGACCCAGTACTTC.

This chain joins TRBV15 and TRBJ2-7; D is perhaps TRBD1 (6 bases). The germline gives CDR1 LNHNV, CDR2 YYDKDF (reference sequence). Trimming shortened V by 2 bases and J by 4 bases, and 15 bases separated the two germline ends. The CDR3 covers 15 residues. The CDR3 nucleotides are TGTGCCACCAGCAGACCCGGGACACAGTTTTACGAGCAGTACTTC. Translated, it gives CATSRPGTQFYEQYF.

This chain uses TRBV7-2 with TRBJ1-5, with D possibly TRBD1 on 5 matching bases. Trimming removed 5 bases at V and 5 bases at J, with 13 bases between. The germline CDR1 and CDR2 sequences are SGHTA and FQGNSA. The CDR3 is 14 residues long. In DNA form, the CDR3 reads TGTGCCAGCAGCCTTCGTATAGGGGATCAGCCCCAGCATTTT. Its translation is CASSLRIGDQPQHF.

This clonotype has just a few counts. The chain links TRBV29-1 to TRBJ1-2; TRBD1 is a possible D gene (5 bases). The CDR3 runs to 15 residues. V was pared by 6 bases and J by 0 bases, with 17 bases between. CDR1 is SQVTM and CDR2 is ANQGSEA in the germline V gene. CDR3 protein: CSVQEQEPSNYGYTF. In nucleotides, the CDR3 is TGCAGCGTCCAAGAACAGGAGCCGTCTAACTATGGCTACACCTTC.

The chain links TRBV30 to TRBJ2-1, with 8 nucleotides matching TRBD2. The junction had 6 bases not matched to a gene; V was cut back by 4 bases and J by 4 bases. Germline V lookup: CDR1 GTSNPN, CDR2 SVGIG (reference sequence). The length of the CDR3 is 14 residues. CDR3 nucleotide sequence: TGTGCCTGGACCCGAGGGACTAGGTACAATGAGCAGTTCTTC. Its translation: CAWTRGTRYNEQFF.

The V gene is TRBV25-1, the J gene TRBJ2-1; 9 bases align to TRBD1. Trimming took 1 base from V and 5 from J; bases not matched to a gene: 3. This CDR3 region has 15 residues. The germline gives CDR1 MGHDK, CDR2 SYGVNS. In DNA, the CDR3 is TGTGCCAGCAGTGAATTCGGACAGGGGAACAATGAGCAGTTCTTC. Its translation: CASSEFGQGNNEQFF.

V and J are TRBV6-5 and TRBJ2-2, with D maybe TRBD2 (5 bases). V was shortened by 2 bases and J by 6 bases, with 13 bases between the two germline ends. There are 15 residues in the CDR3. Germline V gives CDR1 MNHEY, CDR2 SVGAGI. The chain's CDR3 is CASSYDYSVAGELFF. The CDR3 DNA sequence: TGTGCCAGCAGTTACGACTATTCCGTTGCCGGGGAGCTGTTTTTT.

Many counts were recorded for this clonotype. This chain joins TRBV6-2 or TRBV6-3 and TRBJ1-1; D gene uncertain. The CDR3 covers 15 residues. Germline loops: CDR1 MNHEY, CDR2 SVGEGT. V dropped 2 bases and J dropped 4 bases, with 14 bases sitting between them. The CDR3 region is CASSYPSGFTTEAFF. The CDR3, as DNA: TGTGCCAGCAGTTACCCGAGCGGGTTCACCACTGAAGCTTTCTTT.

The chain employs TRBV20-1 and TRBJ2-7; D uncertain. The length of the CDR3 is 13 residues. Per the germline V gene, CDR1 is DFQATT and CDR2 is SNEGSKA (reference sequence). Trimming pared 0 bases from V and 3 bases from J, leaving 9 bases between. The CDR3 sequence: CSARERGDYEQYF. CDR3 in DNA: TGCAGTGCTAGAGAGCGTGGAGACTACGAGCAGTACTTC.

The rearrangement uses TRBV5-1 and TRBJ2-7; 10 bases fit TRBD1. V shed 4 bases, J shed 6 bases, and the junction held 10 bases outside the gene matches. The CDR3 is 15 residues long. Germline-derived CDR1 and CDR2 are SGHRS and YFSETQ. The CDR3 bases are TGCGCCAGCAGCCCCCCCGGGACAGGGGCGCTCGAGCAGTACTTC. This encodes CASSPPGTGALEQYF.

This clonotype came up a few times. This chain links TRBV25-1 with TRBJ2-1; D remains unclear. Trimming shortened V by 0 bases and J by 7 bases, and 4 bases separated the two germline ends. CDR3 size: 12 residues. CDR1 MGHDK and CDR2 SYGVNS come from the germline V gene. CDR3 bases: TGTGCCAGCAGTGAATATTTAAATGAGCAGTTCTTC. This encodes CASSEYLNEQFF.

This clonotype was observed a handful of times. The J gene is TRBJ2-1, the V gene TRBV19, with 15 bases matching TRBD2. Germline V lookup: CDR1 LNHDA, CDR2 SQIVND (reference sequence). With 5 bases clipped from V and 0 bases from J, the junction kept 5 bases outside the gene matches. The CDR3 has 18 amino acids. The chain's CDR3 is CASSGGLAGGSSYNEQFF. The CDR3 DNA follows: TGTGCCAGTAGTGGGGGACTAGCGGGGGGAAGCTCCTACAATGAGCAGTTCTTC.